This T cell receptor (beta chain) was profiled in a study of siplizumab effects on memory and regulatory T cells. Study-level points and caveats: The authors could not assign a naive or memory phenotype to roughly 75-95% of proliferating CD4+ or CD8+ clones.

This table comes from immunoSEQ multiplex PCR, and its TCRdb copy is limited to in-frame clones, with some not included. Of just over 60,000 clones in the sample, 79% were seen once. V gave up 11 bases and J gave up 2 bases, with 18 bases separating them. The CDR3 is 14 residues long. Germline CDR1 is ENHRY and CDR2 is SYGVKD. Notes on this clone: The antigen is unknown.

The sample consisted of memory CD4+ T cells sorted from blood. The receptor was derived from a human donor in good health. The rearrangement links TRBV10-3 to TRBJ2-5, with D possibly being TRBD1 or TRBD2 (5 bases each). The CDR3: CASAPGPIQETQYF. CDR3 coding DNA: TGTGCCTCAGCCCCGGGGCCGATACAAGAGACCCAGTACTTC.